The 19 T cell receptor beta chains reported below all come from one sample, sequenced in a study of T cells in Graves' hyperthyroidism and ophthalmopathy. Researchers amplified the TCR beta CDR3 regions from RNA transcripts. RT-PCR in the first round (using the HTBI primer set) targeted the TCR CDR3. MiXCR, applied by TCRdb to the multiplex PCR reads, yields one record per CDR3 protein. The profile shows 660,000 or so distinct CDR3 sequences, roughly 45% of them singletons. Specimen: peripheral blood or thyroid tissue (not recorded which). Source of these receptors: an adult man with Graves' disease, either hyperthyroidism or ophthalmopathy (not recorded which).

The rearrangement joins TRBV20-1 to TRBJ2-5, with 9 bases that match TRBD2. The CDR3 consists of 14 residues. J lost 5 bases, V lost 1 base, and 5 bases had no gene match. Germline CDR1 and CDR2: DFQATT and SNEGSKA (reference sequence). In DNA, the CDR3 is TGCAGTGCTAGAGCTAGCGGGATGCTTGAGACCCAGTACTTC. Amino acid sequence: CSARASGMLETQYF.

V is TRBV29-1 and J is TRBJ1-3; tentatively, D is TRBD1 (5 bases). The CDR3 sequence is 14 residues long. Trimming removed 6 bases at V and 1 base at J, with 13 bases between. The germline CDR1 and CDR2 sequences are SQVTM and ANQGSEA. The CDR3 DNA reads TGCAGCGTCGGACCGGGGGTTTCTGGAAACACCATATATTTT. Protein: CSVGPGVSGNTIYF.

A single count supports this clonotype. V and J are TRBV5-1 and TRBJ1-4, with 8 bases lining up with TRBD1. Germline lookup yields CDR1 SGHRS and CDR2 YFSETQ. This CDR3 has 14 residues. The ends lost 1 base at V and 7 bases at J; junction bases unmatched: 3. The CDR3 reads CASSLRTGREKLFF. The CDR3 nucleotides read TGCGCCAGCAGCTTGAGGACAGGGCGTGAAAAACTGTTTTTT.

This clonotype was seen at least ten times. V gene TRBV10-3 combines with J gene TRBJ2-7; D may be TRBD1 (6 bases). This CDR3 region has 15 residues. V was shortened by 0 bases and J by 2 bases, with 11 bases between the two germline ends. CDR1 is ENHRY and CDR2 is SYGVKD in the germline V gene. The CDR3 protein is CAISESQGRTYEQYF. The CDR3 DNA follows: TGTGCCATCAGTGAGTCACAGGGACGGACCTACGAGCAGTACTTC.

The chain recombines TRBV20-1 with TRBJ2-7; 8 bases map to TRBD2. V shed 1 base, J shed 3 bases, and the junction held 8 bases outside the gene matches. This CDR3 has 15 residues. CDR1 DFQATT and CDR2 SNEGSKA come from the germline V gene (reference sequence). As DNA, the CDR3 is TGCAGTGCTAGAGGTGACGTAGCGGGGTACTACGAGCAGTACTTC. Amino acid sequence: CSARGDVAGYYEQYF.

The chain is built from TRBV10-2 and TRBJ1-2; D unresolved. Trimming pared 6 bases from V and 7 bases from J, leaving 21 bases between. This CDR3 has 15 amino acids. Germline loops: CDR1 WSHSY, CDR2 SAAADI. The DNA for the CDR3 is TGCGCCAGCAGAGATATGTCGTGGGTTGGCACTGGCTACACCTTC. Its translation is CASRDMSWVGTGYTF.

This clonotype came up a few times. The chain carries TRBV5-5 and TRBJ1-2, with D perhaps TRBD1 (5 bases). The V gene lost 5 bases and the J gene lost 1 base, with 15 bases spanning the gap. Germline values: CDR1 SGHKS, CDR2 YYEKEE (reference sequence). CDR3 length: 15 amino acids. The CDR3 region is CASRDRQRINYGYTF. CDR3 bases: TGTGCCAGCAGGGATCGACAGCGCATTAACTATGGCTACACCTTC.

This clonotype was observed a few times. The V and J genes are TRBV20-1 and TRBJ2-7; TRBD2 matches 8 bases. The trim removed 1 base at V and 4 bases at J, leaving 15 bases unmatched. The CDR3 spans 17 residues. The germline V gene has CDR1 DFQATT and CDR2 SNEGSKA (reference sequence). For the CDR3, the DNA is TGCAGTGCTAGAGGGGCTGATCAAGCGGGGGCGCGTTACGAGCAGTACTTC. Encoded protein: CSARGADQAGARYEQYF.

This clonotype came up many times. J is TRBJ1-6 and V is TRBV7-8, with 11 bases fitting TRBD1. The CDR3 runs 16 residues. J lost 10 bases, V lost 2 bases, and 7 bases had no gene match. Germline V lookup: CDR1 SGHVS, CDR2 FQNEAQ. For the CDR3, the DNA is TGTGCCAGCAGCTTACAGGGACAGGGGGGCACCTCACCCCTCCACTTT. This encodes CASSLQGQGGTSPLHF.

This clonotype was counted many times. V usage is TRBV2 and J usage is TRBJ1-2; 9 bases line up with TRBD1. J was trimmed by 7 bases and V by 4 bases; bases with no gene match: 10. This CDR3 comprises 15 residues. Germline assignment: CDR1 SNHLY and CDR2 FYNNEI. In nucleotides, the CDR3 is TGTGCCAGCAGTGGATATCAACAGGGGGCTGGTGGCTACACCTTC. Amino acids: CASSGYQQGAGGYTF.

The chain joins TRBV15 to TRBJ1-6; D is unresolved. Trimming left V 3 bases short and J 8 bases short, with 17 bases between. CDR1 is LNHNV, CDR2 YYDKDF, per germline (reference sequence). This CDR3 has 16 amino acids. This chain's CDR3 is CATSSWARIVDSPLHF. CDR3 bases: TGTGCCACCAGCAGCTGGGCCCGGATCGTAGATTCACCCCTCCACTTT.

J is TRBJ2-7 and V is TRBV9, with TRBD2 matching over 8 bases. Germline loops: CDR1 SGDLS, CDR2 YYNGEE. Trimming at V came to 4 bases and at J to 7 bases, leaving 10 bases not matched to a gene. This CDR3 spans 14 amino acids. As DNA, the CDR3 is TGTGCCAGCAGCCTCAGCGGGAGAGTATGGGAGCAGTACTTC. It encodes CASSLSGRVWEQYF.

This clonotype was seen ten or more times. This chain uses TRBV15 with TRBJ2-6, with D unclear. V lost 9 bases, J lost 0 bases, and 9 bases lay in between. From germline, CDR1 is LNHNV and CDR2 YYDKDF (reference sequence). The CDR3 contains 14 residues. CDR3 bases: TGTGCCACTCGTTCGGCCTCTGGGGCCAACGTCCTGACTTTC. It encodes CATRSASGANVLTF.

The genes are TRBV10-3 and TRBJ1-5, with TRBD1 as a possible D gene (5 bases). CDR3 length: 15 amino acids. The V gene's germline CDR1 is ENHRY and CDR2 SYGVKD. Between the trimmed V and J ends, which lost 3 bases and 3 bases, there was a span of 12 bases. In nucleotides, the CDR3 is TGTGCCATCAGTGACAGGGCAGGGATCAATCAGCCCCAGCATTTT. As protein: CAISDRAGINQPQHF.

Comments on this clonotype: The final CDR3 position lacks the conserved phenylalanine or tryptophan, pointing to a likely read error. J is TRBJ2-5 and V is TRBV2, with D unclear. Per the germline V gene, CDR1 is SNHLY and CDR2 is FYNNEI. The germline V and J ends were trimmed by 1 base and 5 bases, with 11 bases remaining between them. CDR3 length: 14 residues. CDR3 sequence reads: CASSEDGAGETQYL. For the CDR3, the DNA is TGTGCCAGCAGTGAAGATGGTGCTGGGGAGACCCAGTACCTC.

This clonotype was picked up one time. This rearrangement joins TRBV7-9 to TRBJ1-4, with a possible D match to TRBD1 (6 bases). Trimming left V 5 bases short and J 7 bases short, with 23 bases between. The CDR3 is 17 residues long. CDR1 and CDR2 from the germline V gene are SEHNR and FQNEAQ (reference sequence). The CDR3: CASSPPGGPGVSEKLFF. CDR3 DNA: TGTGCCAGCAGCCCCCCGGGGGGGCCAGGGGTGTCTGAAAAACTGTTTTTT.

This clonotype was detected only a few times. The J gene is TRBJ1-1, the V gene TRBV2; 7 nucleotides align to TRBD1. J lost 1 base, V lost 6 bases, and 5 bases had no gene match. Per germline, CDR1 SNHLY and CDR2 FYNNEI. The CDR3 covers 14 residues. This chain's CDR3 is CASRNRQGNTEAFF. CDR3 nucleotide sequence: TGTGCCAGCAGAAATCGACAGGGGAACACTGAAGCTTTCTTT.

This clonotype has a single count. The CDR3 DNA reads as TGCAGCAGTCCGGGAGGGAATGACGAGCAGTACTTC. As protein: CSSPGGNDEQYF. The chain carries TRBV29-1 and TRBJ2-7, with 8 bases lining up with TRBD2. The CDR3 consists of 12 residues. The germline CDR1 and CDR2 sequences are SQVTM and ANQGSEA. V shed 8 bases, J shed 5 bases, and the junction held 8 bases outside the gene matches.

V usage is TRBV7-2 and J usage is TRBJ2-7; possible D gene TRBD1, 6 bases. V was cut by 6 bases and J by 1 base, with 16 bases left in between. Germline assignment: CDR1 SGHTA and CDR2 FQGNSA. The CDR3 has 15 residues. CDR3 in amino acids: CASRLTSTGSYEQYF. The CDR3 region has the DNA TGTGCCAGCAGACTCACCTCGACAGGATCCTACGAGCAGTACTTC.